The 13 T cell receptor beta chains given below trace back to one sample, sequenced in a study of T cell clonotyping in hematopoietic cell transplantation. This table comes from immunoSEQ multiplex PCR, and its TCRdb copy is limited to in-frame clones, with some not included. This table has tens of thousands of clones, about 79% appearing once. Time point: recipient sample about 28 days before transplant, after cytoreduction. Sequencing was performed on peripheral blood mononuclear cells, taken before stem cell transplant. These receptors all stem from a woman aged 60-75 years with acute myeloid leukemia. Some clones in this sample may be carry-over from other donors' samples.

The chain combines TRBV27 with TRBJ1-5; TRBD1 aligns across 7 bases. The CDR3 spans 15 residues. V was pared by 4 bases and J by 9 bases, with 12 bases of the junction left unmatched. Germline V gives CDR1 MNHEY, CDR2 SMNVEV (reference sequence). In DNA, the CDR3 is TGTGCCAGCAGTTCGACAGGGTTGGGGGTACGGCCCCAGCATTTT. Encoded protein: CASSSTGLGVRPQHF.

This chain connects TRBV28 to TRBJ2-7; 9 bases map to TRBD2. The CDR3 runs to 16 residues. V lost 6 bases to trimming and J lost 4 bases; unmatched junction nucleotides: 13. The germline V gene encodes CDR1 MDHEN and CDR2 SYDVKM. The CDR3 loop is CASRTLRSSGRYEQYF. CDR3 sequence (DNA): TGTGCCAGCAGGACCCTGAGGAGTAGCGGGAGATACGAGCAGTACTTC.

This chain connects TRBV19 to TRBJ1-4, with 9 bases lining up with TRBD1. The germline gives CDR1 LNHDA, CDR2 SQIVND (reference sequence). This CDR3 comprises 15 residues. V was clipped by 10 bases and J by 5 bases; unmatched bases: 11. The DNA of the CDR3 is TGTGCCACCGGCCGGGCCGGGACAGGGAATGAAAAACTGTTTTTT. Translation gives CATGRAGTGNEKLFF.

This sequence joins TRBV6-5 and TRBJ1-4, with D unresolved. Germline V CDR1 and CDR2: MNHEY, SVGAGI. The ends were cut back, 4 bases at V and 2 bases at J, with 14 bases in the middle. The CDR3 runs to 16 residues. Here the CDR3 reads CASSSQPGGTNEKLFF. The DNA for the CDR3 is TGTGCCAGCAGTTCGCAACCGGGAGGCACTAATGAAAAACTGTTTTTT.

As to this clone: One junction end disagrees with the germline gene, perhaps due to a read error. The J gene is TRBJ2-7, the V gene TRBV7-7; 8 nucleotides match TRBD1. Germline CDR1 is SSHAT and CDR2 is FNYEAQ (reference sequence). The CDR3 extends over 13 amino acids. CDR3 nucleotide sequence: TGTGCTAGCAGCTTAGACAGGGGCTACGAGCAGTACTTC. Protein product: CASSLDRGYEQYF. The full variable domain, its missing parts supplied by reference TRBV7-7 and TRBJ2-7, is GAGVSQSPRYKVTKRGQDVTLRCDPISSHATLYWYQQALGQGPEFLTYFNYEAQPDKSGLPSDRFSAERPEGSISTLTIQRTEQRDSAMYRCASSLDRGYEQYFGPGTRLTVT.

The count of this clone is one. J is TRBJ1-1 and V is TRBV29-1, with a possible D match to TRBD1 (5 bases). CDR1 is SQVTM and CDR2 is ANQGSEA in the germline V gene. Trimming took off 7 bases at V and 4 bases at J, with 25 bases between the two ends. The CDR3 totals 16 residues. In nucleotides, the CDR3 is TGCAGCGCCCGGGGTGGAGCAGGCACCGGGGGCACTGAAGCTTTCTTT. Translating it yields CSARGGAGTGGTEAFF.

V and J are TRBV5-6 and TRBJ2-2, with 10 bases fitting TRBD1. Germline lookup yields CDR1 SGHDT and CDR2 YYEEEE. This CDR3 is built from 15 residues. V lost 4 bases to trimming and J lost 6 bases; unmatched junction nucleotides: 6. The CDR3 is CASSMDRGLAGELFF. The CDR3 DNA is TGTGCCAGCAGCATGGACAGGGGGTTAGCCGGGGAGCTGTTTTTT.

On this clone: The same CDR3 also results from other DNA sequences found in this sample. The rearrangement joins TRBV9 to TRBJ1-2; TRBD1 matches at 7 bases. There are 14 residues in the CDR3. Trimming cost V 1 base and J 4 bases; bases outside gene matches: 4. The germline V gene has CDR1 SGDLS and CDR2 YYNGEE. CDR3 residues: CASSVTGDSYGYTF. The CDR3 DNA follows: TGTGCCAGCAGCGTAACAGGGGATAGCTATGGCTACACCTTC.

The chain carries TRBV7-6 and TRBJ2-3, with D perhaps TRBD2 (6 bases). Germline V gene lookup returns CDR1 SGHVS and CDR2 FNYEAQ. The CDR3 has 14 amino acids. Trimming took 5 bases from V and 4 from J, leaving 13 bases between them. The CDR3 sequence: CASSRPGEADTQYF. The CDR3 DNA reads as TGTGCCAGCAGCCGCCCCGGGGAGGCAGATACGCAGTATTTT.

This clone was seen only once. The CDR3 region is CASSFRTVDQPQHF. The CDR3 nucleotides are TGTGCCAGCAGTTTCAGGACAGTGGATCAGCCCCAGCATTTT. This chain links TRBV28 with TRBJ1-5, with D possibly being TRBD1 (6 bases). The length of the CDR3 is 14 residues. Trimming stripped 3 bases from V and 5 bases from J, with 11 bases between. CDR1 MDHEN and CDR2 SYDVKM come from the germline V gene.

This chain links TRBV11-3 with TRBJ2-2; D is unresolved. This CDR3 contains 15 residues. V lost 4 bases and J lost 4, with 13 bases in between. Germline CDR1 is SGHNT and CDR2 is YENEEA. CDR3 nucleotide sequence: TGTGCCAGCAGCTGGGGTCGAATATCCACCGGGGAGCTGTTTTTT. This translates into CASSWGRISTGELFF.

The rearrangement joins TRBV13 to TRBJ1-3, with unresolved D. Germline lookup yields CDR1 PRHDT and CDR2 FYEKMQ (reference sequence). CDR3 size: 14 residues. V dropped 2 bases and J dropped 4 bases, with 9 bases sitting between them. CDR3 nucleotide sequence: TGTGCCAGCAGCTTATTCACTGTCGGAAACACCATATATTTT. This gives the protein CASSLFTVGNTIYF. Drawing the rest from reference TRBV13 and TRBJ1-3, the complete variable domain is AAGVIQSPRHLIKEKRETATLKCYPIPRHDTVYWYQQGPGQDPQFLISFYEKMQSDKGSIPDRFSAQQFSDYHSELNMSSLELGDSALYFCASSLFTVGNTIYFGEGSWLTVV.

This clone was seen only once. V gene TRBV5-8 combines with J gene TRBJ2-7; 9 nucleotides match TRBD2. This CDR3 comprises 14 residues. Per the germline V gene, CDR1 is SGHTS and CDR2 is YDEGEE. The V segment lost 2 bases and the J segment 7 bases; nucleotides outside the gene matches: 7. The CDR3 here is CASSFSGSYGEQYF. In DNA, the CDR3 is TGTGCCAGCAGCTTTAGCGGGAGTTATGGAGAGCAGTACTTC.